The T cell receptor (beta chain) described here comes from a study of blood T cell repertoires in COVID-19. Germline CDR1 and CDR2: LNHDA and SQIVND (reference sequence). The CDR3 runs 16 residues. V shed 4 bases and J shed 6 bases, with 18 bases lying between them. The assay was immunoSEQ multiplex PCR, and TCRdb's table has in-frame clones only and misses some. The table includes roughly 75,000 clones, 81% detected once. The V gene is TRBV19, the J gene TRBJ1-4; possibly TRBD1 for D (6 bases). The TCR originated in a woman aged 65 to 85 with acute or convalescent COVID-19. Sequencing input: peripheral blood. This CDR3 is CASSRGSGQWDEKLFF. CDR3 nucleotide sequence: TGTGCCAGTAGTAGGGGTTCAGGACAGTGGGATGAAAAACTGTTTTTT.